The rows below give T cell receptor beta chains drawn from one sample of a study of cytomegalovirus exposure and HLA in healthy donors. Assay used: immunoSEQ multiplex PCR; TCRdb lists only in-frame clones, some missing. The sample shows some 250,000 clones, around 87% of them seen only once. The material sequenced was PBMCs. These receptors were taken from a young woman in good health and CMV-seronegative. Each CDR3 is given with its conserved first and last residue. The order of the fields is D gene, V gene, J gene, clone size, CDR3 DNA, CDR3 protein. D genes are given only for firm matches. Not all rows give a size; the values are once, few, many and, for expanded clones, a class.

>-|TRBV27|TRBJ2-1|-
TGTGCCAGCAGTCTACGGACAGCCTACAATGAGCAGTTCTTC
CASSLRTAYNEQFF
>TRBD2|TRBV4-1|TRBJ2-5|-
TGCGCCAGCAGCCAAGAAGGGGTAGCGGGGGCCGAGACCCAGTACTTC
CASSQEGVAGAETQYF
>-|TRBV6-5|TRBJ1-2|-
TGTGCCAGCAGGGTGACAGTTAACTATGGCTACACCTTC
CASRVTVNYGYTF
>-|TRBV19|TRBJ1-1|few
TGTGCCAGTAGTATTGGTCAGGGAAGTAGGGCTGAAGCTTTCTTT
CASSIGQGSRAEAFF
>-|TRBV6-5|TRBJ1-5|-
TGTGCCAGCAGTTACTTAGGCAATCAGCCCCAGCATTTT
CASSYLGNQPQHF
>TRBD1|TRBV4-1|TRBJ1-1|-
TGCGCCAGCAGCCATCCTCCGGGACAGGGTAACACTGAAGCTTTCTTT
CASSHPPGQGNTEAFF
>-|TRBV5-6|TRBJ2-2|-
TGTGCCAGCAGCTTCCGCAGGACGAACACCGGGGAGCTGTTTTTT
CASSFRRTNTGELFF
>-|TRBV5-1|TRBJ2-3|-
TGCGCCAGCAGCTTCGGGGGGCCGACCACAGATACGCAGTATTTT
CASSFGGPTTDTQYF
>-|TRBV4-1|TRBJ2-5|-
TGCGCCAGCAGCCAAGAATGGTACTACCAAGAGACCCAGTACTTC
CASSQEWYYQETQYF
>TRBD1|TRBV4-3|TRBJ1-2|-
TGCGCCAGCAGCCAAAACAGGGGGCCTAACTATGGCTACACCTTC
CASSQNRGPNYGYTF
>TRBD1|TRBV7-6|TRBJ1-2|-
TGTGCCAGCAGCGCGACAGGGTCTGGCTATGGCTACACCTTC
CASSATGSGYGYTF
>-|TRBV6-6|TRBJ2-5|-
TGTGCCAGCAGTTACACGAGGTTAAAAGAGACCCAGTACTTC
CASSYTRLKETQYF
>-|TRBV7-9|TRBJ1-2|-
TGTGCCAGCAGCTACTCCGGGACACCCTCGATCAACTATGGCTACACCTTC
CASSYSGTPSINYGYTF
>TRBD2|TRBV7-9|TRBJ2-1|few
TGTGCCAGCAGCTTAGTAGTACTAGCGGTTTGGGGTGAGCAGTTCTTC
CASSLVVLAVWGEQFF
>TRBD2|TRBV5-1|TRBJ2-5|-
TGCGCCAGCAGCTTTGGCTCTAGCGGGGGGGCCGGGGAGACCCAGTACTTC
CASSFGSSGGAGETQYF
>-|TRBV7-9|TRBJ1-2|-
TGTGCCAGCAGCGGAGACAGAGCTCCTAACTATGGCTACACCTTC
CASSGDRAPNYGYTF
>TRBD2|TRBV6-5|TRBJ2-3|-
TGTGCCAGCACGGCCTTCAGGACTAGCGTAGATACGCAGTATTTT
CASTAFRTSVDTQYF
>TRBD1|TRBV18|TRBJ2-7|-
TGTGCCAGCTCACCCCTCGGGACAGGGGAGGACGAGCAGTACTTC
CASSPLGTGEDEQYF
>TRBD2|TRBV7-3|TRBJ2-2|-
TGTGCCAGCAGCCCTCTAGCGGGCGGGGAGCTGTTTTTT
CASSPLAGGELFF
>TRBD1|TRBV28|TRBJ1-3|-
TGTGCCAGCAGTTTCGGACAGGGGTTCTCTGGAAACACCATATATTTT
CASSFGQGFSGNTIYF
>-|TRBV15|TRBJ1-1|-
TGTGCCACCAGCAGGTCTGACAGTAACACTGAAGCTTTCTTT
CATSRSDSNTEAFF